The source of this T cell receptor (beta chain) is a study of long-term antiretroviral therapy in people with HIV (dated by TCRdb to between 2020 and 2023). For the wider study: The earliest samples were collected about a decade before the 2015 WHO recommendation for immediate ART, when ART was typically delayed until CD4 counts fell. A total of approximately 200 cryopreserved PBMC samples came from a few dozen adults with confirmed HIV infection and were collected serially over a mean of approximately six years (range 1-12). Whether ART initiation and durable HIV suppression were associated with changes in peripheral blood TRB repertoire composition and diversity was tested in a retrospective serial study. Of the roughly 31 participants with HIV, more than 10 were female. No cross-contamination during QIAcube processing was seen in test extractions of a monoclonal T-cell line run alongside around 34 polyclonal samples. Here is what the overall study found, with its caveats: HIV repertoires had narrower CDR3 length ranges than controls, and the network structure suggested an antigen-experienced repertoire that shifted only slightly toward naive after ART. Inferences about post-ART repertoire changes are limited because no data were available on ART adherence, viral resistance or therapy changes. The samples span the years 2004 to 2017, and the ART regimens used at that time may not be as effective as current regimens. Since PBMC availability was limited, sequencing covered only the TCR beta chain, with no alpha chain pairing. Unsorted PBMC were profiled instead of sorted CD4+ and CD8+ T cells because pre-ART samples had limited cell numbers. A significant increase in TRB diversity was found to be associated with ART initiation, although TRB diversity was observed to remain significantly below that of transplant donor controls even after long-term ART. The repertoire was dominated across all time points by expanded TRB clones identified before ART initiation, although this dominance was seen to fluctuate and to decrease in many PLHIV after ART.

Notes on this clone: No antigen is known for it. Base qualities were left out, and no much larger clone turns up one base away.

Inclusion was restricted to participants for whom at least one PBMC sample before ART initiation and at least two post-ART samples were available. Treatment was received in the United States of America by all participants with HIV. Before DNA extraction, cryopreserved samples of about 0.9-11 million PBMC were thawed and then washed. At the time of the earliest PBMC sample for each participant with HIV, ages ranged from about 23 to 60 years. PBMC samples from each participant spanned 1-4 timepoints before ART initiation and 2-8 timepoints after ART initiation, with a median of 7 samples. For every participant, serial HIV viral load, CD4+ T-cell count, ART history and demographic data were obtained. Genomic DNA was extracted from unsorted PBMC with a Qiagen kit on a QIAcube, with processing performed in batches of 12 samples. Inclusive of the bounding cysteine and phenylalanine, the CDR3 is 12 residues long. Of the read, only the CDR3 DNA is kept; its 36 bases are in frame from base 1. V loses 5 bases of germline sequence and J loses 4 bases, and the interval between the two ends is 8 bases. The germline V gene provides CDR1 MNHEY and CDR2 SVGAGI.

The immunoSEQ hsTCRB v3.0 assay was used at survey level resolution to sequence the TRB variable region. A depth of about 40,000-55,000 T-cell genomes per sample was targeted for TRB sequencing. An Illumina MiSeq with a v3 150-cycle kit was used to sequence the pooled TRB libraries. Turning to the authors' computational methods: Repertoire analysis ran in R within a reproducible Nextflow workflow covering QC, data transformation and analysis. LymphoSeq2, an R package for exploring AIRR-Seq data, was used to implement the custom analyses. A handful of samples that yielded fewer than 5000 total TRB sequences were excluded, so that around 190 HIV repertoires were analyzed. Among the 180 to 200 retained HIV repertoires, 55 to 65 were collected before ART initiation and fewer than 150 were collected after ART initiation. Repertoires were downsampled to 5000 TRB nucleotide sequences, with summary statistics averaged over 100 downsampling iterations. Only TRB sequences with CDR3 regions of at least seven amino acids were retained for analysis. Diversity was measured with a Shannon entropy-derived clonality score and the Gini coefficient. Repertoire networks linked the top 5000 CDR3 amino acid sequences whenever two sequences differed by an edit distance of one. Antigen specificity groups and MHC restriction were predicted for TRB CDR3 amino acid sequences with GLIPH2. CDR3 amino acid sequences were matched against VDJdb and McPAS-TCR to flag known CMV, EBV, HIV or tissue antigen associations. Pre-ART, post-ART and control groups were compared with Wilcoxon signed-rank tests and Holm-Bonferroni correction. The table comes from immuneACCESS by way of TCRdb, which keeps in-frame sequences with V and J called. Part of the clones is missing from these tables; in studies checked, under half for an unresolved V gene and the rest for unknown reasons. V and J calls and clone size are copied from that table; D and trimming were computed from the DNA. The table for this sample lists some 15,000 clones; approximately 88% of them were counted only once. The top ten hold 11% of the sample.

The chain is assembled from TRBV6-5 and TRBJ2-5, and the D gene may be TRBD1, 6 bases matching. This receptor was obtained from a man aged 35 to 55 with HIV. This sample comprised unsorted PBMCs, obtained 6.2 years after starting antiretroviral therapy. The CDR3 loop reads CASSPGVETQYF. Here is the DNA: TGTGCCAGCAGTCCAGGGGTAGAGACCCAGTACTTC.